The entry below describes one T cell receptor (beta chain). Antigen specificity is unknown. This entry comes from a study of T cell responses to AZD1222 COVID-19 vaccine. General study findings and limits: Clonal diversity was possibly underestimated; the donors were predominantly white British and more often female.

Measured with immunoSEQ multiplex PCR; TCRdb has only the in-frame clones, and not every one. The sample comprises 110,000 or so clones, around 84% of which are singletons, and roughly 18% rests with the top ten. The origin of this receptor is an adult who received the AZD1222 COVID-19 vaccine. The sample here was peripheral blood, taken 28 days after the second AZD1222 dose.

The CDR3 loop is CASSLGGGFQPQHF. DNA for the CDR3: TGTGCCAGCAGTTTAGGGGGAGGTTTTCAGCCCCAGCATTTT. The chain joins TRBV27 to TRBJ1-5; D might be TRBD1 (5 bases). Trimming pared 2 bases from V and 6 bases from J, leaving 11 bases between. Germline V gives CDR1 MNHEY, CDR2 SMNVEV (reference sequence). The length of the CDR3 is 14 residues.